Presented here are 2 T cell receptor beta chains from one specimen sequenced in a study of a mutant IDH1 vaccine in newly diagnosed glioma. This table comes from immunoSEQ multiplex PCR, and its TCRdb copy is limited to in-frame clones, with some not included. This sample has tens of thousands of clones, with around 75% found just once. The time point here: week 47, end of study. Every vaccination contained 300 ug of the mutant IDH1 20-mer peptide and was paired with topical imiquimod. Their target antigens are unknown. This material consisted of PBMCs, taken from a glioma patient whose treatment included an IDH1 peptide vaccine. These receptors were collected from a man aged 35 to 55 with glioma.

In this sample, this clone turned up once. This chain links TRBV4-3 with TRBJ2-1; 8 bases map to TRBD2. This CDR3 region has 17 residues. Unmatched junction bases numbered 8, after V lost 0 bases and J lost 4 bases. Germline loops: CDR1 LGHNA, CDR2 YSLEER. This CDR3 is CASSQDRASGFYNEQFF. The CDR3 DNA reads TGCGCCAGCAGCCAAGATCGGGCTAGCGGGTTTTACAATGAGCAGTTCTTC.

In its sample, this clone was seen a few times. This sequence joins TRBV4-1 and TRBJ1-1; D perhaps matches TRBD1 (6 bases). Germline CDR1 and CDR2: MGHRA and YSYEKL. V lost 3 bases and J 4 bases, leaving 15 bases between the germline ends. This CDR3 has 15 amino acids. CDR3 amino acids: CASSHGLTGFTEAFF. The CDR3 region has the DNA TGCGCCAGCAGCCACGGCCTAACAGGGTTCACTGAAGCTTTCTTT.